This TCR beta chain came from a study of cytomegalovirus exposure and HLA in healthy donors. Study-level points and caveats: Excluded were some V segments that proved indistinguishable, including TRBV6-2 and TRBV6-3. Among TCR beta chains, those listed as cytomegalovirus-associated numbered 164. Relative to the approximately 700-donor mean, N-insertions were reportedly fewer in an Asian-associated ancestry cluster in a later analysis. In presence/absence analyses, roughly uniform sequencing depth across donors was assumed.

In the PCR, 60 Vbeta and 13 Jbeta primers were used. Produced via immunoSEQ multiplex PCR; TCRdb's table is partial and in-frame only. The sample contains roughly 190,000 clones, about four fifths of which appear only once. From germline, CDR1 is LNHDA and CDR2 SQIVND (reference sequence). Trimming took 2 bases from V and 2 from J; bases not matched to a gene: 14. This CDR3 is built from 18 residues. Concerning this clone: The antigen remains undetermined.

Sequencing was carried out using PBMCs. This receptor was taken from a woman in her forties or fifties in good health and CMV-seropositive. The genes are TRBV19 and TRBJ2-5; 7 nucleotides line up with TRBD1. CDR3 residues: CASSIWGVQGTKQETQYF. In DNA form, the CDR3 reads TGTGCCAGTAGTATATGGGGAGTACAGGGGACCAAGCAAGAGACCCAGTACTTC.